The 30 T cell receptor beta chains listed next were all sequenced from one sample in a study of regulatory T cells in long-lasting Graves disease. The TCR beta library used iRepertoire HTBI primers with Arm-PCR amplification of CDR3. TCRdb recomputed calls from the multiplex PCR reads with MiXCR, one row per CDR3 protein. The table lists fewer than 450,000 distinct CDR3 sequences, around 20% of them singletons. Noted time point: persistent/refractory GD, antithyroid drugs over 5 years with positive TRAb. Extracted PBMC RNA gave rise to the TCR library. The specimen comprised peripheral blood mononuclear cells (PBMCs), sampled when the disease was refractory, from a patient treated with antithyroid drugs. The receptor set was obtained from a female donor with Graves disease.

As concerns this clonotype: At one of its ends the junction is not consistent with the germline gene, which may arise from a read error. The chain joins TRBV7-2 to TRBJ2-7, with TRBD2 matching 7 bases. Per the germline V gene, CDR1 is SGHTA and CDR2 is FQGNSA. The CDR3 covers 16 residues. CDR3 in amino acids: CASSPLGTGGHYEQYF. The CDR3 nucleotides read TGCGCCAGCAGCCCCCTTGGAACGGGAGGTCACTACGAGCAGTACTTC.

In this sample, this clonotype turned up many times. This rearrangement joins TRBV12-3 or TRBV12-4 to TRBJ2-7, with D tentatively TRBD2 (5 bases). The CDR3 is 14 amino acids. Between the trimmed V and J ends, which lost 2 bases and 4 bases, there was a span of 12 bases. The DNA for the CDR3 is TGTGCCAGCAGTTTACTGGGCCGGGGTTACGAGCAGTACTTC. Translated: CASSLLGRGYEQYF.

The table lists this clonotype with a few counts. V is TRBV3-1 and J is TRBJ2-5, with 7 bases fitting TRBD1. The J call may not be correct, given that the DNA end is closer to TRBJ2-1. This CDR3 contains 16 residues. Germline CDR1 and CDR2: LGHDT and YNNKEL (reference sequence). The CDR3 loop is CASSQDRTLNGNEQFF. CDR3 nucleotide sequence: TGTGCCAGCAGCCAGGACAGGACTCTAAACGGGAATGAGCAGTTCTTC.

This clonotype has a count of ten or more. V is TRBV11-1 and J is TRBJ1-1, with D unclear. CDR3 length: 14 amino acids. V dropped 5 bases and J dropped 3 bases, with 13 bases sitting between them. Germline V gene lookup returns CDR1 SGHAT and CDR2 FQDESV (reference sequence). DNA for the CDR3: TGTGCCAGCAGCCCCTACCGAAGTGACACTGAAGCTTTCTTT. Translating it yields CASSPYRSDTEAFF.

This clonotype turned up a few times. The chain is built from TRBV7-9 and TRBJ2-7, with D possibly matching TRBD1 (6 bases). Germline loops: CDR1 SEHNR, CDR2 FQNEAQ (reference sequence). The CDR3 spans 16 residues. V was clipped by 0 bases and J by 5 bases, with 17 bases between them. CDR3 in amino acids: CASSLAGQGWNNEQYF. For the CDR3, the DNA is TGTGCCAGCAGCTTAGCGGGCCAGGGGTGGAACAACGAGCAGTACTTC.

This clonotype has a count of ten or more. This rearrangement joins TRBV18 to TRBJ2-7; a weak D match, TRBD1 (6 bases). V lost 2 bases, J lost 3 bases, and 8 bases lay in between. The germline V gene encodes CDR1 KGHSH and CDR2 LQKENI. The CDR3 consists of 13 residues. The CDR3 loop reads CASSPSQGYEQYF. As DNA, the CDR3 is TGTGCCAGCTCACCATCACAGGGCTACGAGCAGTACTTC.

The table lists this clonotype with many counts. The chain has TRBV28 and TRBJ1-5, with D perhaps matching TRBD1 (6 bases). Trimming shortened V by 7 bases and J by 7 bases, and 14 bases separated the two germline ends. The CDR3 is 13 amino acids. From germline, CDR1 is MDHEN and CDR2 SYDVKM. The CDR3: CASNRPGDQPQHF. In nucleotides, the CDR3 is TGTGCCAGCAATAGACCAGGGGACCAGCCCCAGCATTTT.

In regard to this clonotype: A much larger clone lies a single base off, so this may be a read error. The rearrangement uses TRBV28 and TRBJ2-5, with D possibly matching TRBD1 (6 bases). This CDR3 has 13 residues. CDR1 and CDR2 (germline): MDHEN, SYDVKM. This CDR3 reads CARSLRGGETQYF. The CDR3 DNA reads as TGTGCCCGCAGTTTGAGAGGGGGAGAGACCCAGTACTTC.

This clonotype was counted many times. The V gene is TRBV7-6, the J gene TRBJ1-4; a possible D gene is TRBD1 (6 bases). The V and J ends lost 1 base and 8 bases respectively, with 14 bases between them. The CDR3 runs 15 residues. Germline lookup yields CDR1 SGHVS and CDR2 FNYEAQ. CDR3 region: CASSLGVRGSEKLFF. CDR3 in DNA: TGTGCCAGCAGCTTAGGGGTCAGGGGATCGGAAAAACTGTTTTTT.

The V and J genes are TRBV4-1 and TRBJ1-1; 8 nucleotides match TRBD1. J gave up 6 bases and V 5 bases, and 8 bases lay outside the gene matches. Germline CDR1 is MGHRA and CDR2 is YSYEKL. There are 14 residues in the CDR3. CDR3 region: CASSGVGGQAEAFF. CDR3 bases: TGCGCCAGCAGCGGGGTTGGGGGACAGGCTGAAGCTTTCTTT.

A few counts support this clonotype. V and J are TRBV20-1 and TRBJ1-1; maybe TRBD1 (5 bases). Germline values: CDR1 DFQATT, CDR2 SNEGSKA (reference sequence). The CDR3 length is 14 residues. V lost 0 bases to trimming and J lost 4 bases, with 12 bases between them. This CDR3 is CSARDGGGGTEAFF. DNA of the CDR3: TGCAGTGCTAGAGATGGGGGGGGGGGCACTGAAGCTTTCTTT.

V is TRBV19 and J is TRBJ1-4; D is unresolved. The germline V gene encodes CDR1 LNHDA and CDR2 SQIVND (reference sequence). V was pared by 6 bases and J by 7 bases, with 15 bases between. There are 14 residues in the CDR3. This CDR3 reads CASSWGLSIEKLFF. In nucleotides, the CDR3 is TGTGCCAGTAGCTGGGGTCTTTCGATTGAAAAACTGTTTTTT.

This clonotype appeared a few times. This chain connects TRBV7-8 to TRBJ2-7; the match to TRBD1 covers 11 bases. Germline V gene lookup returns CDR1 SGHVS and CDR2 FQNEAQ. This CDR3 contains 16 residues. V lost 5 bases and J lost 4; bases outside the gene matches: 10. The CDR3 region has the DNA TGTGCCAGCAGCGGCAACGGACAGGGGGCACAGTACGAGCAGTACTTC. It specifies CASSGNGQGAQYEQYF.

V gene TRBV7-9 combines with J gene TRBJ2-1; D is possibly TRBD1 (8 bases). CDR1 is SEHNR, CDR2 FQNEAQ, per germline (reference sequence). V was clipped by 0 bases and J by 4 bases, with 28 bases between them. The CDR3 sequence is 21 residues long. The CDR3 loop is CASSLARGLAEVRVVYNEQFF. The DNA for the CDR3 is TGTGCCAGCAGCTTAGCCAGGGGGCTAGCGGAGGTACGTGTGGTATACAATGAGCAGTTCTTC. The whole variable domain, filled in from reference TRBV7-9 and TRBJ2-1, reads DTGVSQNPRHKITKRGQNVTFRCDPISEHNRLYWYRQTLGQGPEFLTYFQNEAQLEKSRLLSDRFSAERPKGSFSTLEIQRTEQGDSAMYLCASSLARGLAEVRVVYNEQFFGPGTRLTVL.

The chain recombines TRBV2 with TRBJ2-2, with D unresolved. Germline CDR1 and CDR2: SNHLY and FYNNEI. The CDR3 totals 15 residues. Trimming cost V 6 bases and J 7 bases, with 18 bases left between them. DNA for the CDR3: TGTGCCAGCAGCTTAGAAGGTGGAATAGGCGGGGAGCTGTTTTTT. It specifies CASSLEGGIGGELFF.

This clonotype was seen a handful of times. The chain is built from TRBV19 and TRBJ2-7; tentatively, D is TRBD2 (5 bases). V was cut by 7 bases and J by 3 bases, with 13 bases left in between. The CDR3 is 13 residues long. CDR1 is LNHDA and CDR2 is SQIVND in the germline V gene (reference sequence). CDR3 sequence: CASTPAAGYEQYF. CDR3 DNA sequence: TGTGCCAGTACCCCTGCGGCGGGCTACGAGCAGTACTTC.

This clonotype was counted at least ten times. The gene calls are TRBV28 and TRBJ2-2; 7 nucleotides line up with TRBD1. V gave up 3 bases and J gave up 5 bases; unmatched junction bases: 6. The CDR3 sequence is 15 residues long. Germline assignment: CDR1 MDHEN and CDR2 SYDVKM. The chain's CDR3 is CASSLTGFGTGELFF. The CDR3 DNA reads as TGTGCCAGCAGTTTGACAGGGTTTGGGACCGGGGAGCTGTTTTTT.

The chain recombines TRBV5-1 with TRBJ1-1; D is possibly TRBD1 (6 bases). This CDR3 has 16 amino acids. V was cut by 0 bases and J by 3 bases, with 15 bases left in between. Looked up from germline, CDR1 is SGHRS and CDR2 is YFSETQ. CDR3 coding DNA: TGCGCCAGCAGCTTGGAGGGAGGGGGGGCGGACACTGAAGCTTTCTTT. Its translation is CASSLEGGGADTEAFF.

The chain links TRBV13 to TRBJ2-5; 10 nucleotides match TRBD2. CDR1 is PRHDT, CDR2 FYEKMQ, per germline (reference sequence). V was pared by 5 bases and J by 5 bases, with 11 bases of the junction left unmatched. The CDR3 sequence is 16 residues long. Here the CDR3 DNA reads TGTGCCAGCAGCCGGGCCACTAGCGGGAACGAGGAGACCCAGTACTTC. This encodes CASSRATSGNEETQYF. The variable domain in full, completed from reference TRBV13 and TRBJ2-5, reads AAGVIQSPRHLIKEKRETATLKCYPIPRHDTVYWYQQGPGQDPQFLISFYEKMQSDKGSIPDRFSAQQFSDYHSELNMSSLELGDSALYFCASSRATSGNEETQYFGPGTRLLVL.

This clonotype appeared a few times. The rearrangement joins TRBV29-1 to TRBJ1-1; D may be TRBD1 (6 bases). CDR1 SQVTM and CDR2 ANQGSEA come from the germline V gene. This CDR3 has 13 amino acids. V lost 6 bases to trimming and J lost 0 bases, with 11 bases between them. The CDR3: CSVGGRMNTEAFF. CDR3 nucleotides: TGCAGCGTAGGGGGGAGAATGAACACTGAAGCTTTCTTT.

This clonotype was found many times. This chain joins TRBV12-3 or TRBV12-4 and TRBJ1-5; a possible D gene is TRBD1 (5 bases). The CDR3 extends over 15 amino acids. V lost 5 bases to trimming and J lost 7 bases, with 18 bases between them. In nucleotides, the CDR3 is TGTGCCAGCAGTCCGGCATTGGCAGGGCGGCAGCCCCAGCATTTT. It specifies CASSPALAGRQPQHF.

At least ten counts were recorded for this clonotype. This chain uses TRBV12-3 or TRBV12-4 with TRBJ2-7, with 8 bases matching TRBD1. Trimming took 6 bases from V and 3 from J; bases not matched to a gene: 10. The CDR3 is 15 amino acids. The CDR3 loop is CASRAGWDRFYEQYF. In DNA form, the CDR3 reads TGTGCCAGCAGAGCCGGATGGGACAGGTTCTACGAGCAGTACTTC.

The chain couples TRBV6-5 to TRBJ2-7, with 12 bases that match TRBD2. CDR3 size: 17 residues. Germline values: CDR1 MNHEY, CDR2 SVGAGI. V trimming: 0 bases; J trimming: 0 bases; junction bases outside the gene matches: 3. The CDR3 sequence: CASSYSRLAGASYEQYF. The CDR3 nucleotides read TGTGCCAGCAGTTACTCTCGACTAGCGGGAGCCTCCTACGAGCAGTACTTC.

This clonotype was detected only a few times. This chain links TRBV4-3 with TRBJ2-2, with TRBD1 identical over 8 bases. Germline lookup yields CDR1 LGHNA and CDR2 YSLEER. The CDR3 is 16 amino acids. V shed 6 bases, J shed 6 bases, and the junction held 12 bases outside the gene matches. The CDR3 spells CASRLLGTGGAGELFF. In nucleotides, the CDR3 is TGCGCCAGCAGGTTGTTAGGGACAGGAGGCGCCGGGGAGCTGTTTTTT.

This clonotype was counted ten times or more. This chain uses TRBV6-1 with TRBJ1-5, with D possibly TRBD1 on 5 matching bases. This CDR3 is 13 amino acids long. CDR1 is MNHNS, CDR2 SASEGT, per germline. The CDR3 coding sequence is TGTGCAGCGGGGGAAGGGGCGGGTCAGCCCCAGCATTTT. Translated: CAAGEGAGQPQHF.

The CDR3 DNA is TGTGCCAGCCGATGGGGGCAGGGGGACTCTTTTGATACGCAGTATTTT. Amino acids: CASRWGQGDSFDTQYF. The genes are TRBV5-5 and TRBJ2-3; D might be TRBD1 (7 bases). This CDR3 region has 16 residues. Trimming removed 7 bases from V and 6 bases from J, with 24 bases in between. The V gene's germline CDR1 is SGHKS and CDR2 YYEKEE (reference sequence).

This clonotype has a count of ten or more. CDR3 bases: TGTGCCAGCAGTTTACAGGGGCGGACTGAAGCTTTCTTT. It specifies CASSLQGRTEAFF. The chain recombines TRBV27 with TRBJ1-1; the D gene is possibly TRBD1 (6 bases). Trimming cost V 2 bases and J 5 bases, with 9 bases left between them. CDR1 is MNHEY and CDR2 is SMNVEV in the germline V gene (reference sequence). The CDR3 spans 13 residues.

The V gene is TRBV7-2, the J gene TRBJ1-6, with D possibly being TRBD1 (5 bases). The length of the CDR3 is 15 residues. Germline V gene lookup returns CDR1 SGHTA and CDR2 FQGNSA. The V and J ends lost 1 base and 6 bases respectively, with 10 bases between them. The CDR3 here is CASSLDIQANSPLHF. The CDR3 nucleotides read TGTGCCAGCAGCTTAGACATACAGGCTAATTCACCCCTCCACTTT.

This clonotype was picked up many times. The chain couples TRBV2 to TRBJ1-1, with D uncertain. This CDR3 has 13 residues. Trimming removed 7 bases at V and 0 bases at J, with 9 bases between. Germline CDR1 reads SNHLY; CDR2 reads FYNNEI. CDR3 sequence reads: CASNPLMNTEAFF. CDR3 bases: TGTGCCAGCAACCCCCTCATGAACACTGAAGCTTTCTTT.

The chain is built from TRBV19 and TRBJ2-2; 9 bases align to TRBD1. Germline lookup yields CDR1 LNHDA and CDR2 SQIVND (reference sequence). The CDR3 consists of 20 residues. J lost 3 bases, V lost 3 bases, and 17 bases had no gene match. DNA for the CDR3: TGTGCCAGTAGTATCCGAAAACAGGGGGCGAACATATTTTACACCGGGGAGCTGTTTTTT. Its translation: CASSIRKQGANIFYTGELFF.